These 19 T cell receptor beta chains were sequenced from one sample in a study of blood T cell repertoires in COVID-19 (dated by TCRdb to about 2020). Libraries were made using the immunoSEQ multiplex PCR assay. TCRdb provides this immuneACCESS table in a form limited to in-frame rearrangements. Some clones are lacking; in checked studies, under half of them reflect an unresolved V gene, and why the rest are absent is not known. The sample includes tens of thousands of clones, with just under 85% observed a single time. Together, the top ten hold around 3.5% of the sample. Sequenced input: peripheral blood. The receptors were gathered from a man in his sixties with acute or convalescent COVID-19.

The rearrangement links TRBV5-4 to TRBJ2-7; the D is unclear. CDR1 is SGHNT, CDR2 YYREEE, per germline (reference sequence). Trimming stripped 0 bases from V and 0 bases from J, with 10 bases between. The CDR3 extends over 15 amino acids. The CDR3 loop reads CASSLGPPSSYEQYF. In nucleotides, the CDR3 is TGTGCCAGCAGCTTGGGCCCGCCGAGCTCCTACGAGCAGTACTTC.

V and J are TRBV5-5 and TRBJ2-5; TRBD2 matches 7 bases. The CDR3 has 14 residues. Trimming removed 4 bases from V and 5 bases from J; junction bases left unmatched: 8. Per germline, CDR1 SGHKS and CDR2 YYEKEE (reference sequence). The DNA for the CDR3 is TGTGCCAGCAGCGTCCGGGACTATTCGGAGACCCAGTACTTC. It specifies CASSVRDYSETQYF. Filled out from reference TRBV5-5 and TRBJ2-5, the complete variable domain reads DAGVTQSPTHLIKTRGQQVTLRCSPISGHKSVSWYQQVLGQGPQFIFQYYEKEERGRGNFPDRFSARQFPNYSSELNVNALLLGDSALYLCASSVRDYSETQYFGPGTRLLVL.

The chain combines TRBV5-1 with TRBJ1-3; D possibly corresponds to TRBD1 (6 bases). Germline assignment: CDR1 SGHRS and CDR2 YFSETQ. CDR3 length: 16 amino acids. V gave up 3 bases and J gave up 0 bases, with 13 bases separating them. CDR3 DNA sequence: TGCGCCAGCAGCTATTCGACAGGTAGCTCTGGAAACACCATATATTTT. Amino acid sequence: CASSYSTGSSGNTIYF.

The rearrangement joins TRBV4-1 to TRBJ2-3; TRBD2 matches 7 bases. The CDR3 contains 16 residues. Germline values: CDR1 MGHRA, CDR2 YSYEKL. V shed 4 bases and J 0 bases; nucleotides not matched to a gene: 7. The CDR3 sequence is CASSPSGRTSTDTQYF. CDR3 DNA: TGCGCCAGCAGCCCGTCCGGGAGGACTAGCACAGATACGCAGTATTTT.

V is TRBV27 and J is TRBJ2-3; the match to TRBD2 covers 8 bases. CDR3 length: 13 amino acids. Germline V lookup: CDR1 MNHEY, CDR2 SMNVEV (reference sequence). V shed 5 bases, J shed 6 bases, and the junction held 4 bases outside the gene matches. The CDR3 loop reads CASSQRGTDTQYF. In DNA, the CDR3 is TGTGCCAGCAGTCAGCGGGGGACCGATACGCAGTATTTT.

The chain employs TRBV5-1 and TRBJ1-1; the match to TRBD1 covers 9 bases. Germline CDR1 is SGHRS and CDR2 is YFSETQ. CDR3 length: 13 residues. V shed 3 bases, J shed 8 bases, and the junction held 5 bases outside the gene matches. CDR3 DNA: TGCGCCAGCAGCTCACAGGGGGCCGGGGAAGCTTTCTTT. Its protein product is CASSSQGAGEAFF.

In this sample, this clone turned up a few times. The rearrangement joins TRBV2 to TRBJ1-2, with TRBD1 matching over 9 bases. Trimming at V came to 7 bases and at J to 4 bases, leaving 7 bases not matched to a gene. The length of the CDR3 is 14 residues. CDR1 and CDR2 (germline): SNHLY, FYNNEI. CDR3 in DNA: TGTGCCAGCACCATTGACAGGGGGTCCTATGGCTACACCTTC. It is translated as CASTIDRGSYGYTF.

This sequence joins TRBV5-1 and TRBJ2-1; maybe TRBD1 (6 bases). V lost 3 bases and J 7 bases, leaving 11 bases between the germline ends. Germline V gene lookup returns CDR1 SGHRS and CDR2 YFSETQ. The CDR3 loop spans 13 amino acids. CDR3 loop: CASSSYQGNEQFF. CDR3 in DNA: TGCGCCAGCAGCTCCTATCAGGGGAATGAGCAGTTCTTC. The full variable domain, its missing parts supplied by reference TRBV5-1 and TRBJ2-1, is KAGVTQTPRYLIKTRGQQVTLSCSPISGHRSVSWYQQTPGQGLQFLFEYFSETQRNKGNFPGRFSGRQFSNSRSEMNVSTLELGDSALYLCASSSYQGNEQFFGPGTRLTVL.

The chain is built from TRBV5-1 and TRBJ1-1; 9 nucleotides align to TRBD1. Germline V gives CDR1 SGHRS, CDR2 YFSETQ. CDR3 size: 14 residues. J lost 1 base, V lost 2 bases, and 0 bases had no gene match. As DNA, the CDR3 is TGCGCCAGCAGCTTACAGGGGGCGAACACTGAAGCTTTCTTT. It encodes CASSLQGANTEAFF. The full variable domain, in which reference TRBV5-1 and TRBJ1-1 provide the parts outside the CDR3, is KAGVTQTPRYLIKTRGQQVTLSCSPISGHRSVSWYQQTPGQGLQFLFEYFSETQRNKGNFPGRFSGRQFSNSRSEMNVSTLELGDSALYLCASSLQGANTEAFFGQGTRLTVV.

V and J are TRBV5-1 and TRBJ1-1, with a possible D match to TRBD1 (5 bases). The CDR3 spans 15 residues. Trimming took 5 bases from V and 0 from J, leaving 14 bases between them. The germline CDR1 and CDR2 sequences are SGHRS and YFSETQ. The CDR3 loop is CASRHSGGMNTEAFF. In DNA form, the CDR3 reads TGCGCCAGCAGGCACTCGGGGGGGATGAACACTGAAGCTTTCTTT.

This rearrangement joins TRBV4-1 to TRBJ2-7, with 8 bases fitting TRBD1. The CDR3 covers 19 residues. Trimming at V came to 1 base and at J to 3 bases, leaving 17 bases not matched to a gene. Germline CDR1 is MGHRA and CDR2 is YSYEKL. The chain's CDR3 is CASSQVRFSSQGAYYEQYF. The CDR3, as DNA: TGCGCCAGCAGCCAAGTTCGATTTTCCTCCCAGGGGGCCTACTACGAGCAGTACTTC.

The V call is TRBV5-1, the J call TRBJ2-1, with D possibly matching TRBD1 (6 bases). The CDR3 has 15 amino acids. V shed 0 bases and J shed 8 bases, with 15 bases lying between them. The germline CDR1 and CDR2 sequences are SGHRS and YFSETQ. The CDR3 DNA is TGCGCCAGCAGCTTGGAAGGGACAACAGCGGATGAGCAGTTCTTC. It translates to CASSLEGTTADEQFF.

J is TRBJ1-2 and V is TRBV6-5; TRBD1 matches at 9 bases. This CDR3 contains 13 residues. V lost 4 bases and J lost 3; bases outside the gene matches: 0. Germline CDR1 reads MNHEY; CDR2 reads SVGAGI. In DNA form, the CDR3 reads TGTGCCAGCAGTTGGGACAGGGACTATGGCTACACCTTC. This encodes CASSWDRDYGYTF.

This chain links TRBV6-4 with TRBJ1-1, with a tentative D call TRBD1 (5 bases). Trimming took 6 bases from V and 1 from J, leaving 9 bases between them. Germline V CDR1 and CDR2: MRHNA, SNTAGT. This CDR3 region has 13 residues. The CDR3 DNA reads as TGTGCCAGCAGGCGGGACCAGAACACTGAAGCTTTCTTT. It codes for CASRRDQNTEAFF.

The gene calls are TRBV28 and TRBJ1-2; D unclear. CDR1 and CDR2 (germline): MDHEN, SYDVKM. V dropped 5 bases and J dropped 0 bases, with 19 bases sitting between them. This CDR3 has 17 amino acids. The CDR3 coding sequence is TGTGCCAGCAGTGTTCTTGCGGCCTCCGGTCCTAACTATGGCTACACCTTC. Translated: CASSVLAASGPNYGYTF.

V gene TRBV5-4 combines with J gene TRBJ2-3, with 10 bases that match TRBD2. The length of the CDR3 is 16 residues. After removal of 1 base from V and 0 bases from J, the junction contained 2 bases not matched to a gene. Germline V gene data show CDR1 as SGHNT and CDR2 as YYREEE (reference sequence). In DNA form, the CDR3 reads TGTGCCAGCAGCTTGAGCGGGGGGGTTAGCACAGATACGCAGTATTTT. Its protein is CASSLSGGVSTDTQYF. The complete variable domain, with remaining parts taken from reference TRBV5-4 and TRBJ2-3, reads ETGVTQSPTHLIKTRGQQVTLRCSSQSGHNTVSWYQQALGQGPQFIFQYYREEENGRGNFPPRFSGLQFPNYSSELNVNALELDDSALYLCASSLSGGVSTDTQYFGPGTRLTVL.

In its sample, this clone was seen a few times. The chain recombines TRBV6-4 with TRBJ2-3; 9 positions match TRBD2. This CDR3 is 17 amino acids long. Germline V lookup: CDR1 MRHNA, CDR2 SNTAGT. V trimming: 5 bases; J trimming: 0 bases; junction bases outside the gene matches: 9. The CDR3 loop reads CASSPTRRGGSTDTQYF. The CDR3 DNA sequence: TGTGCCAGCAGTCCGACGAGGCGGGGGGGTAGCACAGATACGCAGTATTTT.

This clone has only a few counts. The V gene is TRBV5-4, the J gene TRBJ2-1; 11 bases line up with TRBD2. The CDR3 sequence is 16 residues long. Per the germline V gene, CDR1 is SGHNT and CDR2 is YYREEE (reference sequence). Trimming cost V 4 bases and J 6 bases; bases outside gene matches: 9. The CDR3 is CASSPGGTSGVNEQFF. CDR3 in DNA: TGTGCCAGCAGCCCGGGGGGGACTAGCGGCGTCAATGAGCAGTTCTTC.

This chain uses TRBV7-9 with TRBJ2-5; TRBD2 agrees at 8 bases. The CDR3 is 14 residues long. The V gene end was trimmed by 5 bases and the J gene end by 7 bases; junction bases not matched to a gene: 9. CDR1 SEHNR and CDR2 FQNEAQ come from the germline V gene (reference sequence). CDR3 amino acids: CASSPRGSGGTQYF. The DNA of the CDR3 is TGTGCCAGCAGCCCTCGAGGCAGCGGGGGGACCCAGTACTTC.